Listed below are T cell receptor beta chains from one sample, sequenced in a study of shared clonotypes between healthy human individuals. Measured with immunoSEQ multiplex PCR; TCRdb has only the in-frame clones, and not every one. The table includes about 600,000 clones, around 97% detected once. The sample comprised naive CD4+ T cells sorted from blood. All receptors derive from a woman aged 25 to 39 in good health. CDR3s include the opening cysteine and the closing phenylalanine or tryptophan. D genes are given only for firm matches. Only some rows state a clone size, as once, few, many or a class for expanded clones.

TRBJ2-7,once,TRBV18,NA,TGTGCCAGCTCACCAGCCGGGACTCTACCCTACGAGCAGTACTTC,CASSPAGTLPYEQYF
TRBJ2-7,NA,TRBV10-3,TRBD1,TGTGCCATCAGCGACGGACCGGGACAGGCACCCTACGAGCAGTACTTC,CAISDGPGQAPYEQYF
TRBJ2-1,NA,TRBV19,TRBD2,TGTGCCAGTAAACTAGCGGGGAGAAATGAGCAGTTCTTC,CASKLAGRNEQFF
TRBJ1-5,few,TRBV15,NA,TGTGCCACGGCCCCAATCTTATCTCAGCCCCAGCATTTT,CATAPILSQPQHF
TRBJ1-5,once,TRBV28,NA,TGTGCCAGCAGATCGGAAGACAGGCGGGGAGATCAGCCCCAGCATTTT,CASRSEDRRGDQPQHF
TRBJ2-7,NA,TRBV9,NA,TGTGCCAGCAGCCTGCGAGAACTCGCCTACGAGCAGTACTTC,CASSLRELAYEQYF
TRBJ1-3,NA,TRBV19,TRBD1,TGTGCCAGTAGCGGACAGGCCGAGGCTGGAAACACCATATATTTT,CASSGQAEAGNTIYF
TRBJ2-4,NA,TRBV11-2,NA,TGTGCCAGCAGCTTAGTAATGGGTCAAAACATTCAGTACTTC,CASSLVMGQNIQYF
TRBJ2-7,NA,TRBV18,TRBD1,TGTGCCAGCTCCCAATCCGCACAGGGGGTGAACTCCTACGAGCAGTACTTC,CASSQSAQGVNSYEQYF
TRBJ2-7,NA,TRBV11-3,NA,TGTGCCAGCAGCCCCACTCCCGGATCCTACGAGCAGTACTTC,CASSPTPGSYEQYF
TRBJ2-5,NA,TRBV6-6,TRBD1,TGTGCCAGCAGGGTGACAGGGGACACAGAGACCCAGTACTTC,CASRVTGDTETQYF
TRBJ1-3,NA,TRBV19,NA,TGTGCCAGTAGTTTGACGGACAGATACTACTCTGGAAACACCATATATTTT,CASSLTDRYYSGNTIYF
TRBJ2-2,NA,TRBV9,TRBD1,TGTGCCAGCAGCGTTGGAACAGGGGGCTTAGGCACCGGGGAGCTGTTTTTT,CASSVGTGGLGTGELFF
TRBJ1-1,once,TRBV23-1,NA,TGCGCCAGCTCGGGGGAGGGAGCAATAGGAGCTTTCTTT,CASSGEGAIGAFF
TRBJ2-7,NA,TRBV11-2,TRBD2,TGTGCCAGCAGCTTTACAGCGGGATACTCCTACGAGCAGTACTTC,CASSFTAGYSYEQYF
TRBJ1-1,once,TRBV28,NA,TGTGCCAGCAGCCTCACAGGGCCTTCGATGAACACTGAAGCTTTCTTT,CASSLTGPSMNTEAFF
TRBJ2-2,NA,TRBV5-1,NA,TGCGCCAGCAGCTTTGTCACAAACACCGGGGAGCTGTTTTTT,CASSFVTNTGELFF
TRBJ2-5,NA,TRBV7-3,TRBD1,TGTGCCAGCAGCCGCGGGACAGGGGTCCGGGAGACCCAGTACTTC,CASSRGTGVRETQYF
TRBJ2-4,NA,TRBV7-2,NA,TGTGCCAGCAGCTTCTCTGTGGGGGCGCAGGGGAACATTCAGTACTTC,CASSFSVGAQGNIQYF
TRBJ2-7,NA,TRBV5-8,NA,TGTGCCAGCAGCTTGGCCGCAGGGCAGGGGTCGCTCGAGCAGTACTTC,CASSLAAGQGSLEQYF
TRBJ2-1,NA,TRBV6-6,NA,TGTGCCAGCAGTTTTAGCGGAAACTACAATGAGCAGTTCTTC,CASSFSGNYNEQFF
TRBJ2-2,NA,TRBV11-2,NA,TGTGCCGGCCAGTGGGGCACCGGGGAGCTGTTTTTT,CAGQWGTGELFF